This passage covers 32 T cell receptor beta chains from one sample sequenced in a study of identical twins. TCRdb independently ran MiXCR on the 5' RACE reads; one entry per CDR3 protein. Of about 250,000 distinct CDR3 sequences listed, 11% to 15% are singletons. Sequencing was performed on memory (CD45RO+) T cells sorted from blood. The receptor set was obtained from a woman aged 18-30 years in good health.

This clonotype was found many times. The rearrangement joins TRBV12-3 or TRBV12-4 to TRBJ1-2; D is undetermined. V was pared by 2 bases and J by 3 bases, with 4 bases between. This CDR3 is 12 amino acids long. The CDR3 loop is CASSLIDYGYTF. The CDR3 nucleotides are TGTGCCAGCAGTTTAATCGACTATGGCTACACCTTC.

The chain uses TRBV20-1 and TRBJ1-5; no reliable D call. The CDR3 spans 16 residues. Germline loops: CDR1 DFQATT, CDR2 SNEGSKA (reference sequence). Trimming cost V 0 bases and J 5 bases, with 17 bases left between them. CDR3 amino acids: CSARDGSRAQDQPQHF. The CDR3 DNA reads TGCAGTGCTAGAGATGGGAGCCGGGCCCAGGATCAGCCCCAGCATTTT.

The chain recombines TRBV15 with TRBJ2-2; D might be TRBD2 (6 bases). The germline CDR1 and CDR2 sequences are LNHNV and YYDKDF (reference sequence). The V end was cut by 9 bases, the J end by 3 bases, with 14 bases between. The length of the CDR3 is 14 residues. The chain's CDR3 is CATSFGSDTGELFF. CDR3 DNA: TGTGCCACATCTTTCGGGAGCGACACCGGGGAGCTGTTTTTT.

This clonotype has a handful of counts. This chain uses TRBV7-9 with TRBJ2-7; unclear D gene. The CDR3 length is 12 residues. The V end was cut by 2 bases, the J end by 6 bases, with 8 bases between. From germline, CDR1 is SEHNR and CDR2 FQNEAQ (reference sequence). CDR3 loop: CASSLKGSEQYF. Here the CDR3 DNA reads TGTGCCAGCAGCTTAAAGGGAAGCGAGCAGTACTTC.

This clonotype was detected ten times or more. J is TRBJ2-1 and V is TRBV14, with 7 bases identical to TRBD1. Per the germline V gene, CDR1 is SGHDN and CDR2 is FVKESK. J gave up 10 bases and V 2 bases, and 5 bases lay outside the gene matches. The CDR3 totals 13 residues. This chain's CDR3 is CASSQFLQGEQFF. CDR3 in DNA: TGTGCCAGCAGCCAATTTCTACAGGGGGAGCAGTTCTTC.

The gene calls are TRBV7-9 and TRBJ2-2; 11 nucleotides match TRBD2. The CDR3 has 14 amino acids. J was trimmed by 5 bases and V by 8 bases; bases with no gene match: 4. Germline V gives CDR1 SEHNR, CDR2 FQNEAQ (reference sequence). The CDR3 bases are TGTGCCAGCCTACTAGCGGGAGAGACCGGGGAGCTGTTTTTT. Translation: CASLLAGETGELFF.

This clonotype turned up a few times. The chain has TRBV20-1 and TRBJ2-7; tentatively, D is TRBD2 (6 bases). Germline assignment: CDR1 DFQATT and CDR2 SNEGSKA (reference sequence). Trimming cost V 3 bases and J 0 bases, with 15 bases left between them. The CDR3 consists of 15 residues. The CDR3 is CSASVPGAASYEQYF. CDR3 nucleotides: TGCAGTGCTAGCGTCCCGGGAGCGGCCTCCTACGAGCAGTACTTC.

The gene calls are TRBV20-1 and TRBJ2-1, with 7 bases matching TRBD2. This CDR3 spans 14 amino acids. CDR1 is DFQATT, CDR2 SNEGSKA, per germline (reference sequence). CDR3 sequence reads: CSGRLGSSYNEQFF. Written as DNA, the CDR3 is TGCAGCGGGAGGCTCGGAAGCTCCTACAATGAGCAGTTCTTC.

The chain employs TRBV10-2 and TRBJ2-6, with 7 bases fitting TRBD1. Germline V gene lookup returns CDR1 WSHSY and CDR2 SAAADI. This CDR3 comprises 15 residues. V was clipped by 6 bases and J by 1 base; unmatched bases: 3. This chain's CDR3 is CASRDRRSGANVLTF. CDR3 sequence (DNA): TGCGCCAGCAGGGACAGGCGGTCTGGGGCCAACGTCCTGACTTTC.

The V gene is TRBV20-1, the J gene TRBJ2-2; a possible D gene is TRBD2 (5 bases). The CDR3 has 13 residues. Trimming stripped 7 bases from V and 4 bases from J, with 13 bases between. CDR1 is DFQATT and CDR2 is SNEGSKA in the germline V gene (reference sequence). CDR3 sequence reads: CSVEGSSTGELFF. The CDR3 bases are TGCAGTGTTGAGGGCTCCAGCACCGGGGAGCTGTTTTTT.

This clonotype has more than one count but fewer than ten. The gene calls are TRBV11-2 and TRBJ2-3, with D tentatively TRBD1 (6 bases). Deletions cut 5 bases from V and 4 bases from J, with 16 bases between. The CDR3 has 15 residues. CDR1 SGHAT and CDR2 FQNNGV come from the germline V gene. CDR3 nucleotides: TGTGCCAGCAGCGGCGGGCAGGGGATAGCAGATACGCAGTATTTT. Translating gives CASSGGQGIADTQYF.

This clonotype was seen a few times. The V and J genes are TRBV14 and TRBJ2-2; D gene ambiguous. CDR3 size: 13 residues. V was trimmed by 4 bases and J by 2 bases, leaving 5 bases between them. Germline V gene data show CDR1 as SGHDN and CDR2 as FVKESK. The CDR3 loop is CASSLFNTGELFF. The CDR3 DNA follows: TGTGCCAGCAGCCTTTTCAACACCGGGGAGCTGTTTTTT.

The chain employs TRBV18 and TRBJ2-4; 7 bases match TRBD1. Germline V gives CDR1 KGHSH, CDR2 LQKENI. With 2 bases clipped from V and 4 bases from J, the junction kept 2 bases outside the gene matches. This CDR3 spans 14 amino acids. CDR3: CASSPSTGKNIQYF. The CDR3 DNA reads as TGTGCCAGCTCACCATCGACAGGGAAAAACATTCAGTACTTC.

This clonotype was seen a few times. V and J are TRBV20-1 and TRBJ2-3; no firm D call. V lost 1 base and J lost 0, with 8 bases in between. This CDR3 region has 14 residues. CDR1 is DFQATT, CDR2 SNEGSKA, per germline (reference sequence). The CDR3 region has the DNA TGCAGTGCTAGAGTCGGGTCTAGCACAGATACGCAGTATTTT. This encodes CSARVGSSTDTQYF.

This clonotype has a count of ten or more. The chain carries TRBV14 and TRBJ2-3, with 7 bases aligning to TRBD1. CDR3 length equals 15 residues. Germline loops: CDR1 SGHDN, CDR2 FVKESK. Trimming cost V 4 bases and J 3 bases; bases outside gene matches: 7. The CDR3 nucleotides are TGTGCCAGCAGCCGAACGGACAGGTTAACAGATACGCAGTATTTT. Translated, it gives CASSRTDRLTDTQYF.

This clonotype was found many times. The J gene is TRBJ2-3, the V gene TRBV20-1; the match to TRBD2 covers 16 bases. V shed 1 base and J 6 bases; nucleotides not matched to a gene: 10. The CDR3 loop spans 18 amino acids. Germline assignment: CDR1 DFQATT and CDR2 SNEGSKA (reference sequence). The CDR3 DNA reads as TGCAGTGCTAGAGCATCGGGACTAGCGGGGGGGCCGTCCGATACGCAGTATTTT. It codes for CSARASGLAGGPSDTQYF.

This clonotype was detected only a few times. The rearrangement links TRBV20-1 to TRBJ1-2, with D maybe TRBD1 (5 bases). Germline assignment: CDR1 DFQATT and CDR2 SNEGSKA (reference sequence). V was clipped by 3 bases and J by 12 bases, with 20 bases between them. The CDR3 covers 13 residues. CDR3 nucleotide sequence: TGCAGTGCTAGCTCCCCGGGAGGCAGGGCCCACACCTTC. Encoded protein: CSASSPGGRAHTF.

The sample holds a few counts of this clonotype. This rearrangement joins TRBV11-2 to TRBJ1-2; perhaps TRBD1 as D (5 bases). Trimming took 5 bases from V and 4 from J, leaving 14 bases between them. Germline CDR1 reads SGHAT; CDR2 reads FQNNGV. This CDR3 comprises 14 residues. The CDR3 bases are TGTGCCAGCAGCACTCCACAGGTTTCCTATGGCTACACCTTC. Translating gives CASSTPQVSYGYTF.

CDR3 protein: CASSYGNIGTDTQYF. The CDR3 coding sequence is TGTGCCAGCAGTTACGGCAATATAGGTACAGATACGCAGTATTTT. The V and J genes are TRBV6-5 and TRBJ2-3, with unresolved D. The germline V gene encodes CDR1 MNHEY and CDR2 SVGAGI. V lost 2 bases and J 3 bases, leaving 12 bases between the germline ends. The CDR3 covers 15 residues.

The gene calls are TRBV9 and TRBJ2-3; the D is unclear. Germline V CDR1 and CDR2: SGDLS, YYNGEE. Deletions cut 0 bases from V and 9 bases from J, with 8 bases between. This CDR3 comprises 12 residues. The CDR3: CASSVASRTQYF. The DNA for the CDR3 is TGTGCCAGCAGCGTAGCTAGTAGAACGCAGTATTTT.

This chain connects TRBV2 to TRBJ1-5, with 7 bases fitting TRBD1. The J segment lost 4 bases and the V segment lost 6 bases, leaving 9 bases of the junction unmatched. Germline CDR1 is SNHLY and CDR2 is FYNNEI. The CDR3 runs 15 residues. CDR3 amino acids: CASRADRAGNQPQHF. In DNA form, the CDR3 reads TGTGCCAGCAGAGCTGACAGGGCGGGTAATCAGCCCCAGCATTTT.

The rearrangement links TRBV10-3 to TRBJ2-7, with 7 nucleotides matching TRBD2. The CDR3 has 13 residues. CDR1 is ENHRY and CDR2 is SYGVKD in the germline V gene. Losses at the gene ends were 10 bases for V and 7 bases for J; bases not matched to a gene: 13. Written as DNA, the CDR3 is TGTGCCACGGAAATAGCGGGCGGTGAGGAGCAGTACTTC. Encoded protein: CATEIAGGEEQYF.

V gene TRBV30 combines with J gene TRBJ2-2, with no clear D. Per the germline V gene, CDR1 is GTSNPN and CDR2 is SVGIG (reference sequence). CDR3 length: 11 amino acids. Deletions cut 4 bases from V and 4 bases from J, with 4 bases between. The CDR3 protein is CAWTSTGELFF. In DNA, the CDR3 is TGTGCCTGGACCAGCACCGGGGAGCTGTTTTTT.

This clonotype was seen more than once but under ten times. The chain couples TRBV29-1 to TRBJ2-7, with a tentative D call TRBD2 (5 bases). The length of the CDR3 is 12 residues. Trimming removed 4 bases from V and 5 bases from J, with 12 bases in between. Per the germline V gene, CDR1 is SQVTM and CDR2 is ANQGSEA. For the CDR3, the DNA is TGCAGCGTTGTACTAGGGTGGAACGAGCAGTACTTC. Translation: CSVVLGWNEQYF.

This clonotype was detected only a few times. This chain uses TRBV5-6 with TRBJ1-5; possibly TRBD1 for D (6 bases). V lost 1 base to trimming and J lost 2 bases, with 10 bases between them. CDR1 SGHDT and CDR2 YYEEEE come from the germline V gene. The CDR3 has 15 amino acids. CDR3 residues: CASSLSGAGNQPQHF. As DNA, the CDR3 is TGTGCCAGCAGCTTGTCGGGGGCCGGCAATCAGCCCCAGCATTTT.

The chain joins TRBV28 to TRBJ2-2, with D unresolved. CDR1 and CDR2 (germline): MDHEN, SYDVKM. V was shortened by 2 bases and J by 3 bases, with 7 bases between the two germline ends. The CDR3 has 14 amino acids. The CDR3 region has the DNA TGTGCCAGCAGTTTAACGGCTGACACCGGGGAGCTGTTTTTT. The encoded protein is CASSLTADTGELFF.

This clonotype is labeled medium-sized. The chain has TRBV11-2 and TRBJ2-1; possibly TRBD2 for D (6 bases). CDR1 SGHAT and CDR2 FQNNGV come from the germline V gene. V shed 1 base and J shed 0 bases, with 10 bases lying between them. The CDR3 spans 16 residues. Here the CDR3 reads CASSLGPGSSYNEQFF. The CDR3 nucleotides read TGTGCCAGCAGCTTAGGCCCCGGGAGCTCCTACAATGAGCAGTTCTTC.

The chain recombines TRBV20-1 with TRBJ2-2, with TRBD1 identical over 9 bases. The CDR3 totals 15 residues. The germline V gene encodes CDR1 DFQATT and CDR2 SNEGSKA (reference sequence). Germline trimming cut 3 bases from V and 4 bases from J; bases unmatched to any gene: 6. The CDR3, as DNA: TGCAGTGCTAGCCGGACAGGGGTAGGCACCGGGGAGCTGTTTTTT. This encodes CSASRTGVGTGELFF.

This clonotype was recorded at least ten times. The rearrangement uses TRBV12-3 or TRBV12-4 and TRBJ1-1; D unresolved. V lost 3 bases and J 10 bases, leaving 9 bases between the germline ends. This CDR3 has 11 amino acids. As DNA, the CDR3 is TGTGCCAGCAGTTTCGCGAGTCCAGCTTTCTTT. Its protein product is CASSFASPAFF.

This clonotype was counted ten times or more. This chain connects TRBV25-1 to TRBJ1-2; no clear D. This CDR3 is 11 amino acids long. Germline loops: CDR1 MGHDK, CDR2 SYGVNS. V dropped 7 bases and J dropped 2 bases, with 5 bases sitting between them. Here the CDR3 reads CASNDNYGYTF. In DNA form, the CDR3 reads TGTGCCAGCAACGACAACTATGGCTACACCTTC.

V gene TRBV7-9 combines with J gene TRBJ2-3; D might be TRBD1 (6 bases). Deletions cut 3 bases from V and 4 bases from J, with 11 bases between. This CDR3 is built from 14 residues. The germline gives CDR1 SEHNR, CDR2 FQNEAQ (reference sequence). The CDR3 DNA is TGTGCCAGCAGCTTGTCTGGGGGCTCAGATACGCAGTATTTT. Translated: CASSLSGGSDTQYF.

The rearrangement links TRBV12-3 or TRBV12-4 to TRBJ2-7; D is perhaps TRBD2 (6 bases). CDR3 length: 13 residues. The V end lost 5 bases, the J end lost 1 base, and 9 bases lay between the germline ends. The CDR3, as DNA: TGTGCCAGCAGTGTACGGGGGTCCTACGAGCAGTACTTC. Amino acid sequence: CASSVRGSYEQYF.